One sample yielded the 32 T cell receptor beta chains listed below, sequenced in a study of beta chain features in type 1 diabetes. Study results and limitations: Within each of all four CD4+ subsets, Type 1 diabetes patients had TCRB CDR3s that were moderately but significantly shorter.

As every portion of the isolated RNA was reverse transcribed, the sequencing read expressed TCRB transcripts. Profiled with immunoSEQ multiplex PCR; TCRdb holds only in-frame clones, not every one. The data hold hundreds of thousands of clones, with about 14% observed a single time. What these receptors recognize is not known. Source material: naive CD4+ T cells from blood. The receptors were sampled from a man aged 18 to 29 with type 1 diabetes.

The sample holds one count of this clone. This chain connects TRBV7-9 to TRBJ2-5; D is unclear. The end of the DNA is better explained by TRBJ2-7, so the J call may be wrong. In germline, CDR1 is SEHNR, CDR2 FQNEAQ (reference sequence). This CDR3 contains 11 residues. CDR3 residues: CASSNLLEQYF. The CDR3 region has the DNA TGTGCCAGCAGCAACCTACTCGAGCAGTACTTC.

The chain's CDR3 is CSVVTGGSEQYF. The CDR3 DNA is TGCAGCGTTGTGACAGGGGGCAGCGAGCAGTACTTC. The rearrangement uses TRBV29-1 and TRBJ2-7, with 10 positions matching TRBD1. The germline V gene has CDR1 SQVTM and CDR2 ANQGSEA. This CDR3 is 12 amino acids long. V gave up 4 bases and J gave up 6 bases; unmatched junction bases: 3.

The V call is TRBV6-1, the J call TRBJ2-3; 10 nucleotides match TRBD2. Germline CDR1 is MNHNS and CDR2 is SASEGT. The CDR3 extends over 17 amino acids. Trimming removed 3 bases from V and 2 bases from J; junction bases left unmatched: 8. The CDR3 reads CASSDKRLAGITDTQYF. CDR3 DNA sequence: TGTGCCAGCAGTGATAAAAGACTAGCGGGTATCACAGATACGCAGTATTTT.

This clone was counted a few times. The rearrangement joins TRBV10-3 to TRBJ2-7, with D uncertain. Looked up from germline, CDR1 is ENHRY and CDR2 is SYGVKD. Trimming cost V 10 bases and J 4 bases, with 17 bases left between them. The CDR3 is made up of 13 amino acids. CDR3 in amino acids: CATLSQAEYEQYF. The CDR3 region has the DNA TGTGCCACCCTTAGCCAGGCGGAATACGAGCAGTACTTC.

CDR3: CASSSQGGGGNTIYF. The CDR3 coding sequence is TGCGCCAGCAGCTCCCAGGGAGGCGGTGGAAACACCATATATTTT. The gene calls are TRBV5-1 and TRBJ1-3, with D possibly matching TRBD1 (5 bases). The CDR3 spans 15 residues. Germline V gene sequence: CDR1 SGHRS, CDR2 YFSETQ. V lost 3 bases, J lost 3 bases, and 13 bases lay in between.

The chain has TRBV28 and TRBJ2-5, with D perhaps TRBD2 (5 bases). This CDR3 has 11 residues. V was shortened by 4 bases and J by 7 bases, with 7 bases between the two germline ends. Germline V gene lookup returns CDR1 MDHEN and CDR2 SYDVKM. DNA of the CDR3: TGTGCCAGCAGTTCTGAGGGGACCCAGTACTTC. Protein: CASSSEGTQYF.

This clone was seen more than once but under ten times. The rearrangement uses TRBV11-2 and TRBJ2-4, with 7 bases lining up with TRBD1. Per germline, CDR1 SGHAT and CDR2 FQNNGV. The CDR3 contains 14 residues. After removal of 7 bases from V and 7 bases from J, the junction contained 10 bases not matched to a gene. The CDR3 DNA reads as TGTGCCAGCATGAGAGGGGGCACGGGCAACATTCAGTACTTC. Its translation is CASMRGGTGNIQYF. The full variable domain, its missing parts supplied by reference TRBV11-2 and TRBJ2-4, is EAGVAQSPRYKIIEKRQSVAFWCNPISGHATLYWYQQILGQGPKLLIQFQNNGVVDDSQLPKDRFSAERLKGVDSTLKIQPAKLEDSAVYLCASMRGGTGNIQYFGAGTRLSVL.

The CDR3 coding sequence is TGTGCCAGCGGGTCACAGGATCGGAACACTGAAGCTTTCTTT. Its protein product is CASGSQDRNTEAFF. The chain joins TRBV27 to TRBJ1-1; perhaps TRBD1 as D (5 bases). V was shortened by 8 bases and J by 1 base, with 14 bases between the two germline ends. The CDR3 runs to 14 residues. The V gene's germline CDR1 is MNHEY and CDR2 SMNVEV (reference sequence).

The rearrangement uses TRBV30 and TRBJ1-6, with 8 bases fitting TRBD1. Germline trimming cut 0 bases from V and 8 bases from J; bases unmatched to any gene: 3. In germline, CDR1 is GTSNPN, CDR2 SVGIG (reference sequence). The CDR3 is 14 amino acids. The CDR3 protein is CAWSVLDRDSPLHF. CDR3 nucleotides: TGTGCCTGGAGTGTATTGGACAGGGATTCACCCCTCCACTTT.

This clone was counted between two and nine times. This chain joins TRBV19 and TRBJ2-3, with D hard to call. This CDR3 spans 13 amino acids. V lost 5 bases to trimming and J lost 6 bases, with 12 bases between them. In germline, CDR1 is LNHDA, CDR2 SQIVND (reference sequence). In nucleotides, the CDR3 is TGTGCCAGTAGTCCTCCTGAGAAGGATACGCAGTATTTT. Its protein is CASSPPEKDTQYF.

This clone was seen only a few times. The gene calls are TRBV28 and TRBJ1-1; 8 positions match TRBD1. Germline assignment: CDR1 MDHEN and CDR2 SYDVKM. With V trimmed by 3 bases and J by 4 bases, 10 bases remained unmatched. The CDR3 is 16 residues long. In nucleotides, the CDR3 is TGTGCCAGCAGTTTTCGCAGGGGGCGCGTTGGCACTGAAGCTTTCTTT. The encoded protein is CASSFRRGRVGTEAFF.

The chain joins TRBV30 to TRBJ2-1, with D unresolved. The V and J ends lost 0 bases and 7 bases respectively, with 7 bases between them. Germline assignment: CDR1 GTSNPN and CDR2 SVGIG (reference sequence). This CDR3 is 12 amino acids long. The CDR3 loop reads CAWSVTWNEQFF. CDR3 sequence (DNA): TGTGCCTGGAGTGTGACATGGAATGAGCAGTTCTTC.

This clone was detected a few times. This rearrangement joins TRBV4-2 to TRBJ2-1; 13 bases match TRBD2. Germline CDR1 is LGHNA and CDR2 is YNFKEQ. V lost 0 bases to trimming and J lost 5 bases; unmatched junction nucleotides: 4. The CDR3 extends over 17 amino acids. CDR3 loop: CASSQEGGLAGHNEQFF. CDR3 nucleotide sequence: TGTGCCAGCAGCCAAGAAGGGGGACTAGCGGGGCACAATGAGCAGTTCTTC.

This clone came up many times. The same CDR3 can be traced to other DNA sequences in this sample. As DNA, the CDR3 is TGTGCCAGCAGCTTAGGGGCAGATACGCAGTATTTT. Protein sequence: CASSLGADTQYF. J is TRBJ2-3 and V is TRBV7-2; D remains unclear. Trimming pared 1 base from V and 4 bases from J, leaving 3 bases between. Germline loops: CDR1 SGHTA, CDR2 FQGNSA. The CDR3 sequence is 12 residues long.

V usage is TRBV6-5 and J usage is TRBJ1-2; tentative D call: TRBD1 (5 bases). In germline, CDR1 is MNHEY, CDR2 SVGAGI. The CDR3 loop spans 16 amino acids. The V end lost 0 bases, the J end lost 1 base, and 12 bases lay between the germline ends. The CDR3 coding sequence is TGTGCCAGCAGTTACTCGAGCAAGGGGTATAACTATGGCTACACCTTC. It encodes CASSYSSKGYNYGYTF.

In its sample, this clone was seen a few times. The genes are TRBV6-6 and TRBJ1-6; D gene ambiguous. V lost 6 bases to trimming and J lost 11 bases, with 8 bases between them. The CDR3 contains 11 residues. From germline, CDR1 is MNHNY and CDR2 SVGAGI (reference sequence). CDR3 bases: TGTGCCAGCAGCCAGACGCCACCCCTCCACTTT. Amino acid sequence: CASSQTPPLHF.

V is TRBV6-5 and J is TRBJ1-5; D is undetermined. V was shortened by 6 bases and J by 11 bases, with 20 bases between the two germline ends. Germline lookup yields CDR1 MNHEY and CDR2 SVGAGI. This CDR3 is built from 14 residues. CDR3 protein: CASSPEISSRTQHF. CDR3 in DNA: TGTGCCAGCAGCCCCGAAATATCGTCTAGGACCCAGCATTTT.

The chain recombines TRBV11-1 with TRBJ2-7; perhaps TRBD2 as D (5 bases). The CDR3 is 13 amino acids. CDR1 is SGHAT, CDR2 FQDESV, per germline (reference sequence). V was pared by 5 bases and J by 2 bases, with 10 bases between. CDR3 DNA sequence: TGTGCCAGCAGCCCCAAGACTACCTACGAGCAGTACTTC. This encodes CASSPKTTYEQYF.

This clone was observed a handful of times. This sample also contains other DNA sequences that code for the same CDR3. The V call is TRBV30, the J call TRBJ1-3; no reliable D call. V was clipped by 0 bases and J by 0 bases, with 3 bases between them. Germline CDR1 and CDR2: GTSNPN and SVGIG (reference sequence). The CDR3 covers 13 residues. The CDR3 DNA follows: TGTGCCTGGAGTGTCTCCTCTGGAAACACCATATATTTT. Amino acids: CAWSVSSGNTIYF.

This rearrangement joins TRBV19 to TRBJ2-5; D is unresolved. The germline V gene has CDR1 LNHDA and CDR2 SQIVND (reference sequence). The CDR3 is 11 residues long. V lost 5 bases, J lost 2 bases, and 3 bases lay in between. CDR3 sequence: CASSQQETQYF. CDR3 nucleotide sequence: TGTGCCAGTAGTCAACAAGAGACCCAGTACTTC.

This clone has more than one count but fewer than ten. The chain employs TRBV11-2 and TRBJ2-6; D call uncertain. Germline V gene data show CDR1 as SGHAT and CDR2 as FQNNGV. CDR3 size: 14 residues. V lost 3 bases and J 2 bases, leaving 5 bases between the germline ends. CDR3 sequence reads: CASSFTPGANVLTF. The CDR3 bases are TGTGCCAGCAGCTTCACGCCTGGGGCCAACGTCCTGACTTTC.

This clone has only a few counts. The chain carries TRBV6-5 and TRBJ2-1; 9 bases match TRBD2. With 0 bases clipped from V and 6 bases from J, the junction kept 6 bases outside the gene matches. This CDR3 comprises 16 residues. Germline values: CDR1 MNHEY, CDR2 SVGAGI. The CDR3 protein is CASSYSWSGRTNEQFF. CDR3 DNA sequence: TGTGCCAGCAGTTACTCTTGGAGCGGGAGGACCAATGAGCAGTTCTTC.

The table lists this clone with a few counts. This chain uses TRBV10-3 with TRBJ1-2, with 7 positions matching TRBD1. CDR1 is ENHRY and CDR2 is SYGVKD in the germline V gene. Trimming took 4 bases from V and 4 from J; bases not matched to a gene: 6. The CDR3 consists of 14 residues. The CDR3: CAISGQGNGYGYTF. DNA for the CDR3: TGTGCCATCAGTGGACAGGGTAACGGCTATGGCTACACCTTC.

This clone was found a few times. The gene calls are TRBV9 and TRBJ1-2, with TRBD1 matching over 10 bases. V lost 3 bases, J lost 4 bases, and 6 bases stayed unmatched. CDR3 length: 15 residues. Germline V gives CDR1 SGDLS, CDR2 YYNGEE. The DNA for the CDR3 is TGTGCCAGCAGCGCAGGGACAGGGGTTGTCTATGGCTACACCTTC. This gives the protein CASSAGTGVVYGYTF.

This clone was counted between two and nine times. The junction does not match germline at one end; this may be a read error. This rearrangement joins TRBV30 to TRBJ2-2; perhaps D is TRBD1 or TRBD2 (5 bases each). This CDR3 comprises 16 residues. In germline, CDR1 is GTSNPN, CDR2 SVGIG (reference sequence). The CDR3 DNA reads as TGTGCCTGGAGTGTACTGGGGACGGCCTTCACCGCGGAGCTGTTTTTT. Translation gives CAWSVLGTAFTAELFF.

This clone has just a few counts. The chain uses TRBV6-5 and TRBJ2-3; 11 bases are a match to TRBD2. CDR1 is MNHEY, CDR2 SVGAGI, per germline. The J segment lost 3 bases and the V segment lost 2 bases, leaving 1 base of the junction unmatched. The CDR3 sequence is 15 residues long. CDR3 sequence (DNA): TGTGCCAGCAGTTACCCTAGCGGGGGGACAGATACGCAGTATTTT. Encoded protein: CASSYPSGGTDTQYF.

The V gene is TRBV11-3, the J gene TRBJ2-7, with TRBD2 identical over 7 bases. Germline V gene lookup returns CDR1 SGHNT and CDR2 YENEEA. Germline trimming cut 5 bases from V and 3 bases from J; bases unmatched to any gene: 10. The CDR3 runs to 15 residues. CDR3 sequence (DNA): TGTGCCAGCAGCCGGACCGGGGAGGGATTCTACGAGCAGTACTTC. Translation: CASSRTGEGFYEQYF. The full variable domain, with the rest looked up from reference TRBV11-3 and TRBJ2-7, is EAGVVQSPRYKIIEKKQPVAFWCNPISGHNTLYWYLQNLGQGPELLIRYENEEAVDDSQLPKDRFSAERLKGVDSTLKIQPAELGDSAVYLCASSRTGEGFYEQYFGPGTRLTVT.

This clone was found many times. The gene calls are TRBV18 and TRBJ2-1; 9 nucleotides agree with TRBD2. Germline V CDR1 and CDR2: KGHSH, LQKENI. The length of the CDR3 is 19 residues. Trimming cost V 2 bases and J 6 bases; bases outside gene matches: 17. CDR3 loop: CASSPSLVGAGTSLNEQFF. Written as DNA, the CDR3 is TGTGCCAGCTCACCAAGCTTAGTTGGGGCGGGGACTAGCCTCAATGAGCAGTTCTTC.

This clone was observed a handful of times. Other DNA sequences in this specimen translate into the identical CDR3. V usage is TRBV30 and J usage is TRBJ2-7; D ambiguous. The CDR3 consists of 11 residues. Trimming left V 3 bases short and J 3 bases short, with 6 bases between. Looked up from germline, CDR1 is GTSNPN and CDR2 is SVGIG (reference sequence). The CDR3 region is CAWSDRYEQYF. DNA of the CDR3: TGTGCCTGGAGCGATCGCTACGAGCAGTACTTC.

This clone was recorded a few times. This sequence joins TRBV19 and TRBJ2-1; 8 nucleotides line up with TRBD2. Trimming cost V 4 bases and J 7 bases; bases outside gene matches: 9. This CDR3 is built from 15 residues. In germline, CDR1 is LNHDA, CDR2 SQIVND (reference sequence). The CDR3 sequence is CASSSLAGGVNEQFF. The CDR3 nucleotides read TGTGCCAGTAGTAGCCTAGCGGGTGGGGTAAATGAGCAGTTCTTC.

The V call is TRBV30, the J call TRBJ1-5, with TRBD1 as a possible D gene (6 bases). The germline V and J ends were trimmed by 5 bases and 11 bases, with 19 bases remaining between them. The CDR3 length is 13 residues. Germline CDR1 and CDR2: GTSNPN and SVGIG (reference sequence). CDR3 sequence: CAWGPGGVTAQHF. CDR3 DNA: TGTGCCTGGGGTCCCGGGGGCGTGACGGCCCAGCATTTT. Using reference TRBV30 and TRBJ1-5 for the parts outside the CDR3, the full variable domain is SQTIHQWPATLVQPVGSPLSLECTVEGTSNPNLYWYRQAAGRGLQLLFYSVGIGQISSEVPQNLSASRPQDRQFILSSKKLLLSDSGFYLCAWGPGGVTAQHFGDGTRLSIL.

The chain joins TRBV19 to TRBJ2-1, with D hard to call. The CDR3 spans 15 residues. V was pared by 6 bases and J by 0 bases, with 12 bases between. Germline CDR1 LNHDA, CDR2 SQIVND (reference sequence). CDR3 sequence: CASSRTLSSYNEQFF. DNA for the CDR3: TGTGCCAGTAGCCGCACACTAAGCTCCTACAATGAGCAGTTCTTC.